This TCR beta chain appears in the sequencing data of a study of CD8 T cells in ankylosing spondylitis. Broader study findings: A motif in TCR beta, a set of about 8 highly homologous variants, appeared characteristic of ankylosing spondylitis blood. From matched ankylosing spondylitis synovial fluid, disease-linked clones were reportedly recovered at significantly enriched levels. Disease-associated clonotypes exhibited CD8+ identity and were relatively infrequent in peripheral blood.

Quantitative 5'-RACE was performed with molecular barcodes, and it yielded the TCR beta libraries. TCRdb fed the 5' RACE reads into MiXCR, producing one record per CDR3 protein. The table lists 25,000 to 30,000 distinct CDR3 sequences, over 6.5% of them singletons. With V trimmed by 6 bases and J by 5 bases, 4 bases remained unmatched. The CDR3 is 14 residues long. As for this clonotype: What it recognizes is unknown.

The chain combines TRBV12-3 or TRBV12-4 with TRBJ2-2, with 9 bases lining up with TRBD1. This TCR came from a male donor with ankylosing spondylitis or in good health (not recorded which). Sequenced input: blood. CDR3 protein: CASSGTGNTGELFF. CDR3 DNA: TGTGCCAGCAGCGGGACAGGGAATACCGGGGAGCTGTTTTTT.